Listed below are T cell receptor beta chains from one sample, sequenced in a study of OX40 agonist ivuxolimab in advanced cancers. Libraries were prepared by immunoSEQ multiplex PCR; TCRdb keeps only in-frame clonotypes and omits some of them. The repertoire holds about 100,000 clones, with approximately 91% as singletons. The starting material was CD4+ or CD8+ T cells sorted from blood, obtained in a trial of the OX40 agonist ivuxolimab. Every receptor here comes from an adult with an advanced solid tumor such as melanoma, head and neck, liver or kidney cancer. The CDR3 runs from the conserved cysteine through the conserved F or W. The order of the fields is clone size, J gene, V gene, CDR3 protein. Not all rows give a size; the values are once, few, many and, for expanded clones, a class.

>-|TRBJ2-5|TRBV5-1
CASARARETQYF
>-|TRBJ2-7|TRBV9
CASSVASSGTPYEQYF
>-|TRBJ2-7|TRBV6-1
CASTLSGTYAYEQYF
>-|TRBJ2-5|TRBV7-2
CASSLAHETQYF
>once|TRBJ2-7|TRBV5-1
CASRHDGNYEQYF
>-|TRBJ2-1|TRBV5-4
CASSLASIGQFF
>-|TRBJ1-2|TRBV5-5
CASSFGSRDYGYTF
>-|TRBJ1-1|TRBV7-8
CASSLVQGDTEAFF
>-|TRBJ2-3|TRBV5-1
CASSPGQVGDTQYF
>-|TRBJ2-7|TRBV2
CAIVGTGSYEQYF
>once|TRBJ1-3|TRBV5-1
CASSLDGSDGNTIYF
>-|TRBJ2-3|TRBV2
CASSVVADTQYF
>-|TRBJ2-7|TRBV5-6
CASSFMAPESSYEQYF
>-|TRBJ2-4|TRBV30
CAWSAGRAKNIQYF
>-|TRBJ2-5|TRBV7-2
CASSPRLGETQYF
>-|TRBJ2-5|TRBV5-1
CASSSPPGGQETQYF
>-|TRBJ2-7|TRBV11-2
CASSLSAYRWYEQYF
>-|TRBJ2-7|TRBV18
CASSRDSYEQYF
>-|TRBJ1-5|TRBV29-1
CSVAGGSNQPQHF
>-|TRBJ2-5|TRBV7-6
CASSLAPGETQYF
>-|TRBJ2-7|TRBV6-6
CATTTGTYEQYF
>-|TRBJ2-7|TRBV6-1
CASNQGQAYEQYF
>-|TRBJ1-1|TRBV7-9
CASSRRDTNTEAFF
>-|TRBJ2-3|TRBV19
CASSVTGSGADTQYF
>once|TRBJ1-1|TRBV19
CASSPRTGRTNTEAFF
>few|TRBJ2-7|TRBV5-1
CASSLIAGSLYEQYF
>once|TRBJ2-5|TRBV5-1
CASSLDGRGTQYF
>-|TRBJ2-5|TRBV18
CASSPRNTQETQYF
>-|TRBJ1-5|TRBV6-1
CASSVGNQPQHF
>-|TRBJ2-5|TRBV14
CASSQDYFSGSGETQYF
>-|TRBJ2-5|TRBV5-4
CASSSTEGGETQYF
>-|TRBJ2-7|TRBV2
CASRRGQGYEQYF
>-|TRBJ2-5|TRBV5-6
CASSPTPTGRRETQYF
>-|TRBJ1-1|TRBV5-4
CASSDPGQGMTAFF
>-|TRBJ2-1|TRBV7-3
CASAAGGHDEQFF
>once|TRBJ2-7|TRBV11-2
CASTTRGQGGYEQYF
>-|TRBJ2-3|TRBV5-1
CASSLGHTTDTQYF
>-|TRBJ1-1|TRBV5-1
CASSAGLPNTEAFF
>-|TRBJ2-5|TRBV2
CASSPGLARETQYF
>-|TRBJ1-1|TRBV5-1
CASSPDRGLVTTEAFF
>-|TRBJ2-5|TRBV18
CASSPQIGGPRETQYF
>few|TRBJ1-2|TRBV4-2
CASSQDGSLANYGYTF